The clone carrying this TCR beta chain was observed a handful of times. This sample was taken from a study of metastatic and nonmetastatic thyroid tumors. All patients reached thyroid surgery having received no treatment beforehand. CDR1 MNHEY and CDR2 SMNVEV come from the germline V gene (reference sequence). The CDR3 sequence is 16 residues long. With V trimmed by 6 bases and J by 3 bases, 9 bases remained unmatched. TCRdb recomputed clones from the PCR reads via MiXCR. The profile shows roughly 28,000 clones, 25% to 30% of them singletons. This clonotype originated in a female donor with papillary thyroid cancer or a benign thyroid nodule (not recorded which). Some clones in this sample may be carry-over from other donors' samples. V and J are TRBV27 and TRBJ2-7; TRBD2 matches 12 bases. The sequencing input was blood. The CDR3 loop reads CASSILAGGISYEQYF. The DNA of the CDR3 is TGTGCCAGCAGCATCCTAGCGGGAGGGATCAGCTACGAGCAGTACTTC.